One and the same sample provided the 11 T cell receptor beta chains below, sequenced in a study of a mutant IDH1 vaccine in newly diagnosed glioma. Using immunoSEQ multiplex PCR, the repertoire was profiled, and TCRdb retains in-frame clones only, with some absent. The sample lists fewer than 55,000 clones; about 65% were seen once. Time point given: week 47, end of study. In every dose of vaccine, 300 ug of mutant IDH1 20-mer peptide was given alongside topical imiquimod. Their antigen targets remain unknown. The starting material was peripheral blood mononuclear cells (PBMCs), obtained from a glioma patient whose treatment included an IDH1 peptide vaccine. The origin of the receptors is a man in his forties with glioma. Some clones in this sample may be carry-over from other donors' samples.

The chain couples TRBV2 to TRBJ2-2; the D is unclear. The germline V and J ends were trimmed by 6 bases and 7 bases, with 15 bases remaining between them. The CDR3 has 14 residues. The V gene's germline CDR1 is SNHLY and CDR2 FYNNEI. As DNA, the CDR3 is TGTGCCAGCAGCGATATTCGTGGGTACGGGGAGCTGTTTTTT. The encoded protein is CASSDIRGYGELFF.

This clone was seen only once. This chain links TRBV4-1 with TRBJ1-5, with 7 nucleotides matching TRBD1. Germline V CDR1 and CDR2: MGHRA, YSYEKL. CDR3 length: 17 residues. The V gene end was trimmed by 3 bases and the J gene end by 7 bases; junction bases not matched to a gene: 15. In DNA form, the CDR3 reads TGCGCCAGCAGCCACAGACCTCAGGGGGACGGAAAGCAGCCCCAGCATTTT. Residues: CASSHRPQGDGKQPQHF.

This sequence joins TRBV4-1 and TRBJ1-5; no reliable D call. The CDR3 runs 15 residues. Germline V gene data show CDR1 as MGHRA and CDR2 as YSYEKL. V lost 1 base and J lost 3, with 10 bases in between. For the CDR3, the DNA is TGCGCCAGCAGCCAAGCCGGCCAGTTCAATCAGCCCCAGCATTTT. Translating gives CASSQAGQFNQPQHF.

Points on this clone: The same CDR3 is also encoded by other DNA sequences in this sample. The chain carries TRBV6-5 and TRBJ2-1, with 8 bases aligning to TRBD1. The CDR3 is 15 residues long. The V gene's germline CDR1 is MNHEY and CDR2 SVGAGI. Trimming cost V 5 bases and J 4 bases; bases outside gene matches: 7. CDR3 DNA sequence: TGTGCCAGCAGTAGAGGACAGGGAAATTACAATGAGCAGTTCTTC. This gives the protein CASSRGQGNYNEQFF.

The chain has TRBV18 and TRBJ1-6; D gene uncertain. This CDR3 is 16 amino acids long. With 0 bases removed from V and 7 bases from J, the gap between germline ends came to 13 bases. Looked up from germline, CDR1 is KGHSH and CDR2 is LQKENI. CDR3 DNA: TGTGCCAGCTCACCACCTTCCCGGGCCTCCAATTCACCCCTCCACTTT. Translating it yields CASSPPSRASNSPLHF. The full variable domain, with the rest looked up from reference TRBV18 and TRBJ1-6, is NAGVMQNPRHLVRRRGQEARLRCSPMKGHSHVYWYRQLPEEGLKFMVYLQKENIIDESGMPKERFSAEFPKEGPSILRIQQVVRGDSAAYFCASSPPSRASNSPLHFGNGTRLTVT.

The rearrangement uses TRBV15 and TRBJ2-3; D uncertain. Looked up from germline, CDR1 is LNHNV and CDR2 is YYDKDF (reference sequence). This CDR3 region has 17 residues. The V end lost 0 bases, the J end lost 0 bases, and 13 bases lay between the germline ends. The CDR3 DNA sequence: TGTGCCACCAGCAGAGATAGAAGCAGCCTTAGCACAGATACGCAGTATTTT. This translates into CATSRDRSSLSTDTQYF.

This clone was seen only a few times. CDR3 region: CASSPGTPGGYNEQFF. The CDR3 coding sequence is TGCGCCAGCAGCCCCGGGACACCGGGCGGGTACAATGAGCAGTTCTTC. This chain links TRBV5-1 with TRBJ2-1; D may be TRBD1 (6 bases). Per germline, CDR1 SGHRS and CDR2 YFSETQ. V lost 4 bases to trimming and J lost 4 bases, with 18 bases between them. CDR3 length equals 16 residues.

The V and J genes are TRBV4-2 and TRBJ1-4, with 9 positions matching TRBD1. CDR1 and CDR2 (germline): LGHNA, YNFKEQ. The CDR3 runs to 15 residues. V trimming: 3 bases; J trimming: 7 bases; junction bases outside the gene matches: 6. The DNA of the CDR3 is TGTGCCAGCAGCCAGTCACAGGGGGCTGGTGAAAAACTGTTTTTT. As protein: CASSQSQGAGEKLFF.

In nucleotides, the CDR3 is TGTGCCAGCAGCCCGAGACAGGGCCCGAGCACTGAAGCTTTCTTT. The encoded protein is CASSPRQGPSTEAFF. V and J are TRBV7-8 and TRBJ1-1; 7 nucleotides line up with TRBD1. V gave up 5 bases and J gave up 4 bases; unmatched junction bases: 10. Germline loops: CDR1 SGHVS, CDR2 FQNEAQ. This CDR3 comprises 15 residues.

This clone occurred a few times. This rearrangement joins TRBV7-9 to TRBJ2-1; D is possibly TRBD2 (5 bases). Germline assignment: CDR1 SEHNR and CDR2 FQNEAQ (reference sequence). The V end was cut by 0 bases, the J end by 8 bases, with 17 bases between. The CDR3 contains 16 residues. CDR3 in amino acids: CASSLASQDSYDEQFF. As DNA, the CDR3 is TGTGCCAGCAGCTTAGCTTCCCAGGACTCTTATGATGAGCAGTTCTTC.

This clone has a handful of counts. V usage is TRBV30 and J usage is TRBJ1-6, with TRBD1 matching over 7 bases. V shed 0 bases, J shed 11 bases, and the junction held 7 bases outside the gene matches. CDR1 and CDR2 from the germline V gene are GTSNPN and SVGIG (reference sequence). The length of the CDR3 is 14 residues. CDR3 amino acids: CAWSVGTETTPLHF. The CDR3 DNA is TGTGCCTGGAGTGTAGGGACAGAGACAACACCCCTCCACTTT.